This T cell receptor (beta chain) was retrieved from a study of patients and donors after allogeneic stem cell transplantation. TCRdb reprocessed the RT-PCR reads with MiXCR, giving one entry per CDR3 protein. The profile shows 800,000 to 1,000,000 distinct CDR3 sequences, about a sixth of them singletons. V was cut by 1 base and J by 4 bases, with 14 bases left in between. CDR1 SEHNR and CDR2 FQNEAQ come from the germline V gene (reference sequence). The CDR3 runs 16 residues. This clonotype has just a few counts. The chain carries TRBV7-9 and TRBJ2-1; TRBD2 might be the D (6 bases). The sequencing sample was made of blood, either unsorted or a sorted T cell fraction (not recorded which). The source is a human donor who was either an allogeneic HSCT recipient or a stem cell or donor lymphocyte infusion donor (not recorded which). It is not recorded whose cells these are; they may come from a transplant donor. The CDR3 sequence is CASSLVVRGEYNEQFF. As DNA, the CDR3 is TGTGCCAGCAGCTTAGTGGTTCGCGGGGAGTACAATGAGCAGTTCTTC.